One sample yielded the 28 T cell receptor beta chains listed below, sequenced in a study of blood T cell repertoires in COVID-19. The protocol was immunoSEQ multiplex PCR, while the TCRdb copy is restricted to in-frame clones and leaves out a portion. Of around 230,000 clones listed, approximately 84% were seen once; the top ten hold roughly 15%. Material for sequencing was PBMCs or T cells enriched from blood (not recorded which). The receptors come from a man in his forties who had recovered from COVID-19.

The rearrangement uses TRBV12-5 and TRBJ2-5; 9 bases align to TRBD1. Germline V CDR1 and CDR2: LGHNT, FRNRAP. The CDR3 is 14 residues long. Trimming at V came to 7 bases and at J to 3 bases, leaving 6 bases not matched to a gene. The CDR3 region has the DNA TGTGCTAGTGCCCCCCGGACAGGGGAAGAGACCCAGTACTTC. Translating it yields CASAPRTGEETQYF.

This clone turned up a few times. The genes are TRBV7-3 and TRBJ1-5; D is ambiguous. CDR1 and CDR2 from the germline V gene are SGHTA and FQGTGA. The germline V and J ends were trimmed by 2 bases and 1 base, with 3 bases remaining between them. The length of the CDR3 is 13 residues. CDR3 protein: CASSLQSNQPQHF. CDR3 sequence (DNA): TGTGCCAGCAGCTTACAGAGCAATCAGCCCCAGCATTTT.

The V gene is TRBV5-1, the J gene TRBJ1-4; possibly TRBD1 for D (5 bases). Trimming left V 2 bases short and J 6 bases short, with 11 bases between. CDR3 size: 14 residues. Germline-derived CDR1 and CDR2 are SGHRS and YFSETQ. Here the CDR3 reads CASSFSRADEKLFF. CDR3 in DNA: TGCGCCAGCAGCTTCTCCAGGGCGGATGAAAAACTGTTTTTT.

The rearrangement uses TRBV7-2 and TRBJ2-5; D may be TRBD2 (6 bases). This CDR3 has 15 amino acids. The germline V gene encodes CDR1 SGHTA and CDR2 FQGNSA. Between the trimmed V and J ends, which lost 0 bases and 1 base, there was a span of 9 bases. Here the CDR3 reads CASSLASGVQETQYF. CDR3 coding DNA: TGTGCCAGCAGCTTAGCTAGCGGTGTCCAAGAGACCCAGTACTTC.

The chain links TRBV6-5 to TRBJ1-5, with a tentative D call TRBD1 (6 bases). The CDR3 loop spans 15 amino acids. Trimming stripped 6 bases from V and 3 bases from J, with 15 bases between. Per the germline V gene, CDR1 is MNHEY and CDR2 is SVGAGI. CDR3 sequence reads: CASSATGLLNQPQHF. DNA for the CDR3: TGTGCCAGCAGCGCTACAGGGCTCCTCAATCAGCCCCAGCATTTT.

CDR3 DNA: TGTGCCAGTAGCCCCGAACAGGGGAGGACTGAAGCTTTCTTT. Protein sequence: CASSPEQGRTEAFF. The V and J genes are TRBV19 and TRBJ1-1, with 7 bases matching TRBD1. Germline V gene sequence: CDR1 LNHDA, CDR2 SQIVND (reference sequence). With V trimmed by 6 bases and J by 5 bases, 9 bases remained unmatched. The CDR3 loop spans 14 amino acids.

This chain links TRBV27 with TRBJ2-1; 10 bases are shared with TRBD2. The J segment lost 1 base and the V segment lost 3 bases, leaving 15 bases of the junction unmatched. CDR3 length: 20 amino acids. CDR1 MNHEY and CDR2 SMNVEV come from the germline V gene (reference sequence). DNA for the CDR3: TGTGCCAGCAGTTTTTCACCGGGACTAGCGTCCATGGTTTCCTACAATGAGCAGTTCTTC. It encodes CASSFSPGLASMVSYNEQFF.

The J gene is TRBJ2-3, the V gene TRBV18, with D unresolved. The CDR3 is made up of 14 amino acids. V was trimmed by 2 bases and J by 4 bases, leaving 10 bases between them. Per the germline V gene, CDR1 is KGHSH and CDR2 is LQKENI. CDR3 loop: CASSPWARADTQYF. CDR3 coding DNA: TGTGCCAGCTCACCATGGGCCCGTGCAGATACGCAGTATTTT.

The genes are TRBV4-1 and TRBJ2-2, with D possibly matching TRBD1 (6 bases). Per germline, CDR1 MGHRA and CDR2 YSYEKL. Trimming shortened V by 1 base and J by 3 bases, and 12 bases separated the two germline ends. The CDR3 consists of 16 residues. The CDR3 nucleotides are TGCGCCAGCAGCCAAGGGAAGAGGGGGTACACCGGGGAGCTGTTTTTT. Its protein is CASSQGKRGYTGELFF.

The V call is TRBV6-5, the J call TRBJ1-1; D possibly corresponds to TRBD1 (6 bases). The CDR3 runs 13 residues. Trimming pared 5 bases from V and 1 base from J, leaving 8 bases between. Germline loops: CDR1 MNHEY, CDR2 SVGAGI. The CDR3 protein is CASSPGQNTEAFF. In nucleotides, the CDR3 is TGTGCCAGCAGTCCGGGACAGAACACTGAAGCTTTCTTT.

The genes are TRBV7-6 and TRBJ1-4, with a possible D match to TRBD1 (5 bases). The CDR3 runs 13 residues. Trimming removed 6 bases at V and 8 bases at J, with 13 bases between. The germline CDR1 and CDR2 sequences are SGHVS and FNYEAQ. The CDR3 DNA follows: TGTGCCAGCAGTTCCAGGGCTGAAGAAAAACTGTTTTTT. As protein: CASSSRAEEKLFF.

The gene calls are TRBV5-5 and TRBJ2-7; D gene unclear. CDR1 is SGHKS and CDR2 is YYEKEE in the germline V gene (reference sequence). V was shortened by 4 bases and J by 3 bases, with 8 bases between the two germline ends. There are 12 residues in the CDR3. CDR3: CASSPSYYEQYF. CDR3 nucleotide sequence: TGTGCCAGCAGCCCTAGTTACTACGAGCAGTACTTC. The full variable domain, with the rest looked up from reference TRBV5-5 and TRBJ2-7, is DAGVTQSPTHLIKTRGQQVTLRCSPISGHKSVSWYQQVLGQGPQFIFQYYEKEERGRGNFPDRFSARQFPNYSSELNVNALLLGDSALYLCASSPSYYEQYFGPGTRLTVT.

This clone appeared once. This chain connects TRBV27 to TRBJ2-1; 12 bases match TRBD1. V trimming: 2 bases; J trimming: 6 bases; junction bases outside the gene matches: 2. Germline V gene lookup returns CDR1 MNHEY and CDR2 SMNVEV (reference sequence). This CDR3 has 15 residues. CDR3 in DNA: TGTGCCAGCAGTTTAAGGGACAGGGGGCTCAATGAGCAGTTCTTC. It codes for CASSLRDRGLNEQFF.

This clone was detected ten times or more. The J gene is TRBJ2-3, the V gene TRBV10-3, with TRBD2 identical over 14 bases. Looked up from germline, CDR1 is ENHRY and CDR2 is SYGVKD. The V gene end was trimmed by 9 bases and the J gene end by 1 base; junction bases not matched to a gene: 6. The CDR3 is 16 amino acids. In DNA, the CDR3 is TGTGCCATACGACTAGCGGGGGGGCCCGGCACAGATACGCAGTATTTT. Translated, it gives CAIRLAGGPGTDTQYF.

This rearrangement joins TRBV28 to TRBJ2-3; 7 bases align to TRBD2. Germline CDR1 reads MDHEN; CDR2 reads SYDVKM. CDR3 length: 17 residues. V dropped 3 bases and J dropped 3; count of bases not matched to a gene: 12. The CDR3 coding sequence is TGTGCCAGCAGTTTTTATGAGGCGGGAGTGAAGACAGATACGCAGTATTTT. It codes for CASSFYEAGVKTDTQYF.

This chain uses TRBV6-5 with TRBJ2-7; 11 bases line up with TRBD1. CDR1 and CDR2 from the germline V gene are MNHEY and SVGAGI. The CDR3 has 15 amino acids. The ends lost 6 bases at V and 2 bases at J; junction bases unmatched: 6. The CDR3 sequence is CASRRGQGGTYEQYF. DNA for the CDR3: TGTGCCAGCAGGAGGGGACAGGGGGGGACCTACGAGCAGTACTTC.

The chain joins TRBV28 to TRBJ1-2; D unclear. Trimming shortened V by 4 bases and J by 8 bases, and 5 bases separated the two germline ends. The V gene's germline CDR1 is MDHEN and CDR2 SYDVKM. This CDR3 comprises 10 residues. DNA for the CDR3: TGTGCCAGCAGTTATCAAGGCTACACCTTC. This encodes CASSYQGYTF.

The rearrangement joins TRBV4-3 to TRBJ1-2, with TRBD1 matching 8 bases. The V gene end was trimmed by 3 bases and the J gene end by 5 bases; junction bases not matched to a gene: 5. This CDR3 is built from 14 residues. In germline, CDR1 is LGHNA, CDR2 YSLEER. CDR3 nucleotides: TGCGCCAGCAGCCATGACAGGGGTTGGTATGGCTACACCTTC. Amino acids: CASSHDRGWYGYTF.

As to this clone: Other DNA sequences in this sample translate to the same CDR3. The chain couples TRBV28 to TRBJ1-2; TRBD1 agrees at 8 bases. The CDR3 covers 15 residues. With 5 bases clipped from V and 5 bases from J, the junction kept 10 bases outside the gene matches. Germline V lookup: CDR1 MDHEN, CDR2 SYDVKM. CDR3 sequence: CASSATTGTGYGYTF. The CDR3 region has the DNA TGTGCCAGCAGTGCCACTACCGGGACAGGATATGGCTACACCTTC.

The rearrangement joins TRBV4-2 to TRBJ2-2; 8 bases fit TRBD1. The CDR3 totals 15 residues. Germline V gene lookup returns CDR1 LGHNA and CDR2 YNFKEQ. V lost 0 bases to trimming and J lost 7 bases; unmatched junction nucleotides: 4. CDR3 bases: TGTGCCAGCAGCCAAGATCCCAGGGGGCACGGGGAGCTGTTTTTT. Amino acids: CASSQDPRGHGELFF.

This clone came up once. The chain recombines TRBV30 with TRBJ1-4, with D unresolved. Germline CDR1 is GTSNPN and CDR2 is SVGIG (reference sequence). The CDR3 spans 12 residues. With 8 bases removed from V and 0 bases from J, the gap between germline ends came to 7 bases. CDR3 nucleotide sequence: TGTGCCCGTCCTGCAACTAATGAAAAACTGTTTTTT. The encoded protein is CARPATNEKLFF.

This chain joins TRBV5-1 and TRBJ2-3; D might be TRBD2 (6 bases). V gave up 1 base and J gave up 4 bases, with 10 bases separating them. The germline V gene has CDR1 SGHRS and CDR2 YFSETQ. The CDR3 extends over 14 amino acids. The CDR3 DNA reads TGCGCCAGCAGCTTGTCCGGGGACTCAGATACGCAGTATTTT. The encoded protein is CASSLSGDSDTQYF.

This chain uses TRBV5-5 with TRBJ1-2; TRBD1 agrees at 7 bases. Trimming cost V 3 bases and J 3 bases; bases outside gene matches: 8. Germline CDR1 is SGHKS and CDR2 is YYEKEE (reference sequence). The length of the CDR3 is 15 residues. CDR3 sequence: CASSSTGTEYYGYTF. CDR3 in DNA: TGTGCCAGCAGCTCAACCGGGACAGAGTACTATGGCTACACCTTC.

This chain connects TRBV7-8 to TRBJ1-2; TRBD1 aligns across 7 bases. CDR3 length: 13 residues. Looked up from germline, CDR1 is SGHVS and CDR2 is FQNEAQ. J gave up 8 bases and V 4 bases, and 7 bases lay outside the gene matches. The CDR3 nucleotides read TGTGCCAGCAGCTACCGGGACAGCCGAGGCTACACCTTC. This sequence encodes CASSYRDSRGYTF. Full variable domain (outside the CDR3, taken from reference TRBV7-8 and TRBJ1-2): GAGVSQSPRYKVAKRGQDVALRCDPISGHVSLFWYQQALGQGPEFLTYFQNEAQLDKSGLPSDRFFAERPEGSVSTLKIQRTQQEDSAVYLCASSYRDSRGYTFGSGTRLTVV.

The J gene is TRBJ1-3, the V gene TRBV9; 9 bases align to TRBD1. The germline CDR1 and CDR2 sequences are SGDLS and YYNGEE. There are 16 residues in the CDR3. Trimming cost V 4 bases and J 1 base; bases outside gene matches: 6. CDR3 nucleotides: TGTGCCAGCAGCTCGACGGGACAGGGATCTGGAAACACCATATATTTT. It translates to CASSSTGQGSGNTIYF.

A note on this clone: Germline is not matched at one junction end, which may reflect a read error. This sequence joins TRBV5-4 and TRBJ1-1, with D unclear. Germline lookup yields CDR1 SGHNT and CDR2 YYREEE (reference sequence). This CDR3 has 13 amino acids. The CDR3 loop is CASSLGTQTEAFF. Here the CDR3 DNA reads TGTGCCAGCAGTTTGGGAACGCAGACTGAAGCTTTCTTT.

CDR3 DNA: TGTGCCAGCAGCCATTTACTAGCGGGGGCCTACAATGAGCAGTTCTTC. It translates to CASSHLLAGAYNEQFF. This sequence joins TRBV3-1 (or the pseudogene TRBV3-2) and TRBJ2-1; TRBD2 aligns across 11 bases. V lost 3 bases and J lost 2; bases outside the gene matches: 3. This CDR3 contains 16 residues. Germline V gene data show CDR1 as LGHDT and CDR2 as YNNKEL (reference sequence).

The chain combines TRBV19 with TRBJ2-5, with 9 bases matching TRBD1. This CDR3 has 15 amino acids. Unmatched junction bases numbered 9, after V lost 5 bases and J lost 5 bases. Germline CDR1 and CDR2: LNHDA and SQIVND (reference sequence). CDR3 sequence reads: CASSPQGARRETQYF. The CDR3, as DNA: TGTGCCAGTAGTCCACAGGGGGCGAGACGTGAGACCCAGTACTTC.